The rows below give T cell receptor beta chains drawn from one sample of a study of T cell responses to AZD1222 COVID-19 vaccine. TCRdb's copy holds only in-frame clones and misses some; the assay was immunoSEQ multiplex PCR. This sample yields some 150,000 clones, of which 89% are seen a single time; 4.7% belongs to the top ten. Specimen: peripheral blood, collected on day 0 of AZD1222 vaccination. The receptor source for this set is an adult in good health. The CDR3 runs from the conserved cysteine through the conserved F or W. Fields, in order: clone size, J gene, D gene, V gene, CDR3 DNA, CDR3 protein. The D gene is left open where the match is weak. The size of a clone is reported for some rows only, either as once, few or many, or as a class for expanded clones.

>.|TRBJ2-3|.|TRBV18
TGTGCCAGCTCACCACGTCGGGACGCATTCGCAGATACGCAGTATTTT
CASSPRRDAFADTQYF
>.|TRBJ2-5|TRBD1|TRBV27
TGTGCCAGCAGTCCCCTCGACAGGGGGCTAGAGACCCAGTACTTC
CASSPLDRGLETQYF
>.|TRBJ1-4|.|TRBV12-3/TRBV12-4
TGTGCCAGCAGTTTACCGGGATGGGAAAAACTGTTTTTT
CASSLPGWEKLFF
>.|TRBJ2-7|.|TRBV5-8
TGTGCCAGCAGCTCGGCCTGGGACGAGCAGTACTTC
CASSSAWDEQYF
>.|TRBJ1-1|.|TRBV14
TGTGCCAGCAGCTCAGGATTTGTCACTGAAGCTTTCTTT
CASSSGFVTEAFF
>.|TRBJ2-7|.|TRBV11-2
TGTGCCAGCAGCGGTTTGATGGTCTACGAGCAGTACTTC
CASSGLMVYEQYF
>.|TRBJ1-5|.|TRBV30
TGTGCCTGGAGTGTAGGGAGCAATCAGCCCCAGCATTTT
CAWSVGSNQPQHF
>.|TRBJ2-3|.|TRBV25-1
TGTGCCAGCAGTGAATATTTGGGTAGCACAGATACGCAGTATTTT
CASSEYLGSTDTQYF
>.|TRBJ1-2|.|TRBV12-3/TRBV12-4
TGTGCCAGCAGACAATCACAGGTGGATGGCTACACCTTC
CASRQSQVDGYTF
>.|TRBJ2-6|.|TRBV29-1
TGCAGCGTCGAAACAGGGCTAACTGGGGCCAACGTCCTGACTTTC
CSVETGLTGANVLTF
>.|TRBJ1-4|TRBD1|TRBV12-3/TRBV12-4
TGTGCCAGCAGTTGGGGACAGGAAAAACTGTTTTTT
CASSWGQEKLFF
>.|TRBJ2-7|.|TRBV6-5
TGTGCCAGCAGCGACCGTCCGGGATACTACGAGCAGTACTTC
CASSDRPGYYEQYF
>.|TRBJ2-3|TRBD2|TRBV13
TGTGCCAGCAGCTCGCCCCGGACTAGCGGGAGCCCCCCCCATACGCAGTATTTT
CASSSPRTSGSPPHTQYF
>.|TRBJ1-1|.|TRBV29-1
TGCAGCGTCTCCGGGACCATGAACACTGAAGCTTTCTTT
CSVSGTMNTEAFF
>.|TRBJ1-2|.|TRBV7-8
TGTGCCAGCAGCTTAAGCTTGGACGGACCTTTGGGCTACACCTTC
CASSLSLDGPLGYTF
>.|TRBJ1-1|.|TRBV7-9
TGTGCCAGCAGCCTTAGCCCTGGGGGGAGCGGGACTGAAGCTTTCTTT
CASSLSPGGSGTEAFF
>.|TRBJ1-2|.|TRBV2
TGTGCCAGCAGTGAGAGAGGGAGGGGCGGCTACACCTTC
CASSERGRGGYTF
>.|TRBJ1-2|TRBD1|TRBV27
TGTGCCACACACAGGGGTAACTATGGCTACACCTTC
CATHRGNYGYTF
>.|TRBJ2-7|TRBD1|TRBV19
TGTGCCAGTAGTATAGCCCCGACAGGGTCCGAGCAGTACTTC
CASSIAPTGSEQYF
>.|TRBJ1-2|.|TRBV12-3/TRBV12-4
TGTGCCAGCAGCGGGCCGGGGGAGTATGGCTACACCTTC
CASSGPGEYGYTF
>.|TRBJ1-1|.|TRBV18
TGTGCCAGCTCACCCTGGGACGGGAACACTGAAGCTTTCTTT
CASSPWDGNTEAFF
>.|TRBJ1-4|.|TRBV30
TGTGCCTGGAGTGTACTAGGTGAAAAACTGTTTTTT
CAWSVLGEKLFF
>.|TRBJ2-1|TRBD2|TRBV11-2
TGTGCCAGCAGGGGACTAGCGGGAGGCTACAATGAGCAGTTCTTC
CASRGLAGGYNEQFF
>.|TRBJ1-1|.|TRBV6-5
TGTGCCAGCAGACAGCAAGGACGGAACACTGAAGCTTTCTTT
CASRQQGRNTEAFF
>few|TRBJ2-1|TRBD2|TRBV4-2
TGTGCCAGCAGCCAGAGACTAGCGGGGGCCAATGAGCAGTTCTTC
CASSQRLAGANEQFF
>.|TRBJ1-1|TRBD1|TRBV4-2
TGTGCCAGCAGCCAACCCGACAGGGCGGTGAACACTGAAGCTTTCTTT
CASSQPDRAVNTEAFF
>.|TRBJ2-1|.|TRBV5-1
TGCGCCAGCAGCGAGAAGGTGGGGAATACCTACAATGAGCAGTTCTTC
CASSEKVGNTYNEQFF
>.|TRBJ1-6|TRBD1|TRBV6-1
TGTGCCAGCAGGGAACCCGACAGGGGGCTCTATAATTCACCCCTCCACTTT
CASREPDRGLYNSPLHF
>once|TRBJ1-2|.|TRBV4-1
TGCGCCAGCAGCGGCCGGGACTACGTGGGCTACACCTTC
CASSGRDYVGYTF
>.|TRBJ2-5|.|TRBV5-4
TGTGCCAGCAGCTTTCAGGGGGGAGGAGAGACCCAGTACTTC
CASSFQGGGETQYF
>.|TRBJ1-4|.|TRBV11-2
TGTGCCAGCAGACAAGGGGGGCGGGATGAAAAACTGTTTTTT
CASRQGGRDEKLFF
>once|TRBJ2-2|.|TRBV11-2
TGTGCCAGCAGCTCTGAGGTCACCTTCGCGAACACCGGGGAGCTGTTTTTT
CASSSEVTFANTGELFF
>.|TRBJ2-3|.|TRBV10-3
TGTGCCACGGCCCTTTTGGGGGCCTCGGATCCGGCTACGCAGTATTTT
CATALLGASDPATQYF
>.|TRBJ2-1|TRBD1|TRBV19
TGTGCCAGTAGTATTTTCGGACAGGGCACCTACAATGAGCAGTTCTTC
CASSIFGQGTYNEQFF
>.|TRBJ2-2|.|TRBV14
TGTGCCAGCAGCAAAGACAGATACACCGGGGAGCTGTTTTTT
CASSKDRYTGELFF
>.|TRBJ1-5|.|TRBV4-1
TGCGCCAGCAGCCAGTATATACAGGGTGGGCAGCCCCAGCATTTT
CASSQYIQGGQPQHF
>once|TRBJ1-6|TRBD1|TRBV5-1
TGCGCCAGCAGCAACCGGGACAGGGCTAATAATTCACCCCTCCACTTT
CASSNRDRANNSPLHF
>once|TRBJ1-3|.|TRBV29-1
TGCAGCGGTTCCACTACAACCTCTGGAAACACCATATATTTT
CSGSTTTSGNTIYF